The source of this TCR beta chain is a study of T cell responses to AZD1222 COVID-19 vaccine. Study-level points and caveats: Repertoires were obtained only post-peak T cell response. Donor demographics were predominantly white British with a female majority; clonal diversity may be underestimated. Spike-wide vaccine-associated CD4 TCRs dominated at 160-218 and 743-854. Regions left unmutated in variants are reportedly the target of nearly half of spike-specific TCRs.

Details on this clone: Its antigen is unknown.

Assay: immunoSEQ multiplex PCR; the TCRdb copy retains only in-frame clones and omits some. This sample has about 150,000 clones, with around 84% found just once. V gave up 3 bases and J gave up 0 bases; unmatched junction bases: 16. Germline values: CDR1 LGHDT, CDR2 YNNKEL (reference sequence). The CDR3 consists of 20 residues. This chain connects TRBV3-1 (or the pseudogene TRBV3-2) to TRBJ1-3, with 8 bases lining up with TRBD1. This TCR was recovered from an adult who received the AZD1222 COVID-19 vaccine. This material consisted of peripheral blood, taken 28 days after the second AZD1222 dose. CDR3 region: CASSQWAKTDRVTSGNTIYF. The CDR3 bases are TGTGCCAGCAGCCAGTGGGCCAAAACGGACAGGGTTACCTCTGGAAACACCATATATTTT.